Shown below are 32 T cell receptor beta chains from a single sample sequenced in a study of OX40 agonist ivuxolimab in advanced cancers. TCRdb's copy holds only in-frame clones and misses some; the assay was immunoSEQ multiplex PCR. The sample yields about 80,000 clones, 94% seen once. The specimen comprised CD4+ or CD8+ T cells sorted from blood, sampled in a trial of the OX40 agonist ivuxolimab. All receptors derive from an adult with an advanced solid tumor such as melanoma, head and neck, liver or kidney cancer.

The chain carries TRBV18 and TRBJ2-3; no reliable D call. CDR3 length equals 15 residues. Trimming removed 3 bases at V and 2 bases at J, with 12 bases between. Germline-derived CDR1 and CDR2 are KGHSH and LQKENI. This CDR3 is CASSPEDGTTDTQYF. CDR3 sequence (DNA): TGTGCCAGCTCACCCGAGGACGGAACCACAGATACGCAGTATTTT. Complete variable domain (other parts from reference TRBV18 and TRBJ2-3): NAGVMQNPRHLVRRRGQEARLRCSPMKGHSHVYWYRQLPEEGLKFMVYLQKENIIDESGMPKERFSAEFPKEGPSILRIQQVVRGDSAAYFCASSPEDGTTDTQYFGPGTRLTVL.

The rearrangement links TRBV14 to TRBJ2-1, with 15 bases fitting TRBD2. CDR1 and CDR2 (germline): SGHDN, FVKESK. The J segment lost 4 bases and the V segment lost 0 bases, leaving 16 bases of the junction unmatched. This CDR3 has 22 amino acids. In DNA, the CDR3 is TGTGCCAGCAGCCAAGAGGGGGTCTCGGGACTAGCGGGAGGAAGTGCGTACAATGAGCAGTTCTTC. Protein: CASSQEGVSGLAGGSAYNEQFF.

The V call is TRBV28, the J call TRBJ1-3; 8 bases map to TRBD1. Germline CDR1 is MDHEN and CDR2 is SYDVKM. Unmatched junction bases numbered 2, after V lost 2 bases and J lost 2 bases. The CDR3 consists of 15 residues. CDR3 bases: TGTGCCAGCAGTTTAACAGGGGGGGCTGGAAACACCATATATTTT. Translation: CASSLTGGAGNTIYF.

The V and J genes are TRBV7-6 and TRBJ2-1; D call uncertain. Germline V CDR1 and CDR2: SGHVS, FNYEAQ. V was trimmed by 1 base and J by 2 bases, leaving 12 bases between them. The CDR3 has 16 amino acids. CDR3 region: CASSLEPAPPYNEQFF. In nucleotides, the CDR3 is TGTGCCAGCAGCTTAGAACCAGCCCCCCCCTACAATGAGCAGTTCTTC.

This clone was counted once. The rearrangement joins TRBV29-1 to TRBJ1-1; D is ambiguous. Germline CDR1 and CDR2: SQVTM and ANQGSEA. Between the trimmed V and J ends, which lost 0 bases and 6 bases, there was a span of 5 bases. The CDR3 covers 11 residues. CDR3 nucleotides: TGCAGCGTTGAAGATGGGCCTGAAGCTTTCTTT. Its translation is CSVEDGPEAFF.

V is TRBV6-6 and J is TRBJ2-5; TRBD1 matches 7 bases. CDR1 is MNHNY, CDR2 SVGAGI, per germline (reference sequence). The CDR3 consists of 14 residues. Unmatched junction bases numbered 9, after V lost 5 bases and J lost 6 bases. The CDR3 bases are TGTGCCAGCAGTAAACAGGGGATTGTAAAGACCCAGTACTTC. As protein: CASSKQGIVKTQYF.

The chain combines TRBV19 with TRBJ2-3, with D perhaps matching TRBD1 (6 bases). Germline loops: CDR1 LNHDA, CDR2 SQIVND (reference sequence). The CDR3 length is 15 residues. Trimming shortened V by 1 base and J by 2 bases, and 10 bases separated the two germline ends. The CDR3 DNA sequence: TGTGCCAGTAGTATAGCCCAGGGGAACACAGATACGCAGTATTTT. It is translated as CASSIAQGNTDTQYF.

V usage is TRBV6-1 and J usage is TRBJ2-5, with D perhaps assigned TRBD1 or TRBD2 (5 bases each). Germline V gene lookup returns CDR1 MNHNS and CDR2 SASEGT. Trimming removed 7 bases from V and 4 bases from J, with 10 bases in between. The CDR3 sequence is 12 residues long. CDR3 DNA sequence: TGTGCCAGCAAGTTAGGGACAGAGACCCAGTACTTC. Translated: CASKLGTETQYF.

This chain links TRBV4-2 with TRBJ1-2; 8 bases map to TRBD1. Germline-derived CDR1 and CDR2 are LGHNA and YNFKEQ. The CDR3 spans 17 residues. V shed 1 base and J 2 bases; nucleotides not matched to a gene: 9. This chain's CDR3 is CASSQGTGTLGNYGYTF. The CDR3 DNA is TGTGCCAGCAGCCAAGGGACAGGGACGCTGGGAAACTATGGCTACACCTTC.

The genes are TRBV29-1 and TRBJ1-3, with D hard to call. Germline CDR1 and CDR2: SQVTM and ANQGSEA. V lost 6 bases, J lost 4 bases, and 7 bases lay in between. The CDR3 sequence is 11 residues long. Here the CDR3 reads CSVYAGNTIYF. DNA of the CDR3: TGCAGCGTGTACGCGGGAAACACCATATATTTT.

This rearrangement joins TRBV9 to TRBJ2-5; no clear D gene. V shed 2 bases and J shed 4 bases, with 12 bases lying between them. The CDR3 runs to 14 residues. Germline CDR1 reads SGDLS; CDR2 reads YYNGEE. This CDR3 reads CASSVVGYSETQYF. CDR3 DNA sequence: TGTGCCAGCAGCGTTGTTGGCTACTCAGAGACCCAGTACTTC.

J is TRBJ2-3 and V is TRBV5-5; D ambiguous. Looked up from germline, CDR1 is SGHKS and CDR2 is YYEKEE (reference sequence). CDR3 length: 14 amino acids. Trimming left V 0 bases short and J 4 bases short, with 9 bases between. In DNA, the CDR3 is TGTGCCAGCAGCTTGGTTACGAACCCAGATACGCAGTATTTT. It is translated as CASSLVTNPDTQYF.

The V call is TRBV7-2, the J call TRBJ2-1; D uncertain. The V and J ends lost 6 bases and 8 bases respectively, with 14 bases between them. The CDR3 loop spans 13 amino acids. Germline CDR1 SGHTA, CDR2 FQGNSA. The CDR3 sequence: CASSLDEPDEQFF. The CDR3 nucleotides are TGTGCCAGCAGTCTAGACGAGCCAGATGAGCAGTTCTTC.

This chain links TRBV13 with TRBJ2-7, with 10 bases identical to TRBD1. Germline loops: CDR1 PRHDT, CDR2 FYEKMQ (reference sequence). The CDR3 spans 15 residues. J lost 4 bases, V lost 5 bases, and 8 bases had no gene match. The CDR3 sequence is CASSVRDRGQYEQYF. The CDR3 nucleotides read TGTGCCAGCAGCGTCCGGGACAGGGGACAGTACGAGCAGTACTTC.

The rearrangement uses TRBV7-9 and TRBJ2-3; no clear D gene. From germline, CDR1 is SEHNR and CDR2 FQNEAQ (reference sequence). The CDR3 totals 12 residues. Trimming cost V 0 bases and J 4 bases, with 2 bases left between them. The CDR3 region has the DNA TGTGCCAGCAGCTTAGCGGCAGATACGCAGTATTTT. This encodes CASSLAADTQYF.

The V call is TRBV11-3, the J call TRBJ2-2; D possibly matches TRBD1 or TRBD2 (5 bases each). This CDR3 region has 14 residues. Trimming removed 0 bases from V and 6 bases from J, with 8 bases in between. Germline CDR1 and CDR2: SGHNT and YENEEA. The CDR3 loop is CASSLDRGSGELFF. CDR3 in DNA: TGTGCCAGCAGCTTAGATCGGGGCTCCGGGGAGCTGTTTTTT.

The rearrangement joins TRBV7-9 to TRBJ1-2; the D is unclear. Germline CDR1 is SEHNR and CDR2 is FQNEAQ (reference sequence). V was trimmed by 2 bases and J by 4 bases, leaving 17 bases between them. This CDR3 spans 16 amino acids. CDR3 in DNA: TGTGCCAGCAGCTTATCGCGATTGGAACTCTCCTATGGCTACACCTTC. Translating it yields CASSLSRLELSYGYTF. Together with reference TRBV7-9 and TRBJ1-2, the CDR3 gives the full variable domain: DTGVSQNPRHKITKRGQNVTFRCDPISEHNRLYWYRQTLGQGPEFLTYFQNEAQLEKSRLLSDRFSAERPKGSFSTLEIQRTEQGDSAMYLCASSLSRLELSYGYTFGSGTRLTVV.

V and J are TRBV27 and TRBJ1-2; TRBD1 matches at 7 bases. V lost 3 bases, J lost 4 bases, and 8 bases stayed unmatched. The CDR3 consists of 15 residues. Germline values: CDR1 MNHEY, CDR2 SMNVEV (reference sequence). CDR3 nucleotide sequence: TGTGCCAGCAGTTTTGGCAGGGGGTTAATCTATGGCTACACCTTC. This codes for CASSFGRGLIYGYTF.

V and J are TRBV4-1 and TRBJ2-1; a possible D gene is TRBD1 (6 bases). Germline CDR1 and CDR2: MGHRA and YSYEKL. The CDR3 has 19 amino acids. V gave up 4 bases and J gave up 1 base, with 23 bases separating them. The DNA of the CDR3 is TGCGCCAGCAGCCCAGATTTATATGGGGGCGCAGGGTCCTACAATGAGCAGTTCTTC. Translation gives CASSPDLYGGAGSYNEQFF.

This rearrangement joins TRBV27 to TRBJ2-1, with TRBD2 matching 7 bases. Trimming removed 4 bases from V and 4 bases from J; junction bases left unmatched: 4. Germline V gene data show CDR1 as MNHEY and CDR2 as SMNVEV (reference sequence). The CDR3 runs to 14 residues. The CDR3 sequence is CASSYGEGYNEQFF. The DNA for the CDR3 is TGTGCCAGCAGTTACGGGGAGGGGTACAATGAGCAGTTCTTC.

The J gene is TRBJ2-4, the V gene TRBV9; tentatively, D is TRBD1 (6 bases). CDR3 length: 15 residues. CDR1 is SGDLS and CDR2 is YYNGEE in the germline V gene. V was shortened by 4 bases and J by 5 bases, with 16 bases between the two germline ends. The CDR3 DNA is TGTGCCAGCAGCCCCGGTTCCAGGGGCGAAAACATTCAGTACTTC. This codes for CASSPGSRGENIQYF.

The chain employs TRBV6-6 and TRBJ1-1; TRBD1 agrees at 9 bases. Germline V gene sequence: CDR1 MNHNY, CDR2 SVGAGI (reference sequence). With 5 bases clipped from V and 9 bases from J, the junction kept 1 base outside the gene matches. The CDR3 is made up of 11 amino acids. The CDR3 DNA reads as TGTGCCAGCAGTCACAGGGGGCAAGCTTTCTTT. This codes for CASSHRGQAFF.

The chain joins TRBV14 to TRBJ2-3; D ambiguous. The CDR3 is 13 residues long. Between the trimmed V and J ends, which lost 8 bases and 0 bases, there was a span of 9 bases. In germline, CDR1 is SGHDN, CDR2 FVKESK. The CDR3 DNA sequence: TGTGCCAGCGGGCTAGGTAGCACAGATACGCAGTATTTT. Amino acid sequence: CASGLGSTDTQYF.

The rearrangement links TRBV2 to TRBJ2-3; D uncertain. V shed 4 bases and J shed 4 bases, with 18 bases lying between them. The V gene's germline CDR1 is SNHLY and CDR2 FYNNEI. This CDR3 comprises 16 residues. CDR3 residues: CASSVEVYPVADTQYF. CDR3 nucleotides: TGTGCCAGCAGTGTTGAGGTCTATCCCGTCGCAGATACGCAGTATTTT.

The J gene is TRBJ2-7, the V gene TRBV6-5, with 7 bases matching TRBD2. The ends lost 5 bases at V and 2 bases at J; junction bases unmatched: 3. Per germline, CDR1 MNHEY and CDR2 SVGAGI. This CDR3 contains 13 residues. CDR3 region: CASSQAGTYEQYF. In DNA, the CDR3 is TGTGCCAGCAGTCAAGCGGGGACCTACGAGCAGTACTTC.

As regards this clone: An end of the junction differs from the germline gene, which may be a read error. The V gene is TRBV9, the J gene TRBJ2-7; tentatively, D is TRBD1 (7 bases). The germline V gene encodes CDR1 SGDLS and CDR2 YYNGEE. This CDR3 region has 14 residues. The CDR3 loop reads CASSPGGGSHEQYF. Here the CDR3 DNA reads TGTGCCAGCAGCCCAGGGGGAGGCTCCCACGAGCAGTACTTC.

The J gene is TRBJ1-6, the V gene TRBV30, with D unresolved. Germline CDR1 and CDR2: GTSNPN and SVGIG (reference sequence). The germline V and J ends were trimmed by 1 base and 8 bases, with 9 bases remaining between them. The CDR3 runs 13 residues. CDR3 DNA: TGTGCCTGGAGTGAGGCAGATTATTCACCCCTCCACTTT. Its protein product is CAWSEADYSPLHF.

This chain connects TRBV29-1 to TRBJ2-1; D is perhaps TRBD2 (5 bases). Trimming cost V 2 bases and J 8 bases, with 25 bases left between them. Germline V gene data show CDR1 as SQVTM and CDR2 as ANQGSEA. CDR3 length: 17 residues. CDR3 DNA: TGCAGCGTTGAACCACCCTTGATACGGGATCCATTCGATGAGCAGTTCTTC. Protein sequence: CSVEPPLIRDPFDEQFF.

The chain combines TRBV7-3 with TRBJ2-3; 7 bases are shared with TRBD1. This CDR3 has 13 amino acids. Per the germline V gene, CDR1 is SGHTA and CDR2 is FQGTGA. Trimming cost V 5 bases and J 6 bases; bases outside gene matches: 5. The chain's CDR3 is CASSATGVDTQYF. DNA of the CDR3: TGTGCCAGCAGCGCCACAGGGGTGGATACGCAGTATTTT.

This CDR3 reads CAWSVLVGSDEQFF. The CDR3 DNA is TGTGCCTGGAGTGTACTTGTGGGTTCGGATGAGCAGTTCTTC. The rearrangement joins TRBV30 to TRBJ2-1; D unresolved. CDR1 and CDR2 (germline): GTSNPN, SVGIG (reference sequence). V was shortened by 0 bases and J by 8 bases, with 14 bases between the two germline ends. The CDR3 length is 14 residues.

This chain connects TRBV6-6 to TRBJ2-7, with D possibly matching TRBD2 (6 bases). Germline assignment: CDR1 MNHNY and CDR2 SVGAGI (reference sequence). CDR3 length: 14 amino acids. V lost 7 bases, J lost 5 bases, and 18 bases lay in between. CDR3 protein: CASTLFGTFDEQYF. The CDR3, as DNA: TGTGCCAGCACCCTCTTCGGGACTTTTGACGAGCAGTACTTC.

Judged by abundance, this clone is medium-sized. V gene TRBV29-1 combines with J gene TRBJ1-2; TRBD1 agrees at 8 bases. The germline gives CDR1 SQVTM, CDR2 ANQGSEA. The CDR3 covers 14 residues. The V gene end was trimmed by 4 bases and the J gene end by 8 bases; junction bases not matched to a gene: 12. The CDR3 reads CSVANDRGMGGYTF. CDR3 sequence (DNA): TGCAGCGTTGCTAATGACAGGGGAATGGGGGGCTACACCTTC.